This T cell receptor beta chain was obtained from a study of radiotherapy plus CTLA-4 blockade in lung cancer (dated by TCRdb to between 2017 and 2018). About the full investigation: Among the enrolled patients, approximately 18% had an objective response, and 31% reached disease control.

The research as a whole found: Increased serum interferon-beta after radiation, together with early dynamic changes in blood T cell clones, were reported to be the strongest predictors of response. After treatment with radiotherapy and ipilimumab, TCR clones that originated in tumors expanded in peripheral blood.

A word on this clone: This clone's antigen is unknown. It has no much larger one-base neighbor in the sample; base qualities were not kept.

Library prep was done by the immunoSEQ multiplex PCR assay. The source is immuneACCESS, and TCRdb retained only in-frame sequences with V and J called. Part of the clones is not carried over; for the studies checked, unresolved V genes explain less than half of this, and the remainder is unexplained. The sample table shows 85,000 to 100,000 clones, and around 87% are seen once. Over 15% of the sample is taken by the ten largest. CDR1 and CDR2 are drawn from the germline V gene: SGHRS, YFSETQ. The CDR3 runs 13 amino acids, cysteine and phenylalanine included. The only DNA kept is the CDR3, 39 bases in frame from the first base. Relative to germline, V is missing 5 bases and J is missing 1 base, with 2 bases of the junction outside any gene match. Focal radiation therapy combined with CTLA-4 blockade (ipilimumab) was tested in patients with chemo-refractory metastatic non-small-cell lung cancer.

Sequenced material: peripheral blood, taken from a patient treated with radiotherapy plus ipilimumab. This chain is built from TRBV5-1 and TRBJ1-1; TRBD1 fits 7 bases in the junction. The TCR originated in a human donor with non-small cell lung cancer that progressed on radiotherapy plus ipilimumab. In nucleotides, the sequence is TGCGCCAGCAGGCGGGACAGGAACACTGAAGCTTTCTTT. Its product reads: CASRRDRNTEAFF.